This T cell receptor (beta chain) was observed in a study of T cells after yellow fever vaccination. Study-wide results and caveats: The secondary response peaked faster, at day 5 versus 15, but was weaker. A small share of clonotypes appeared in both CD4 and CD8 compartments. The booster saw the reappearance of most primary-vaccination clones (96% CD4, almost 90% CD8).

5'RACE template switching produced TCR cDNA carrying a universal primer site and UMIs. TCRdb passed the 5' RACE reads through MiXCR, listing each CDR3 protein once. The repertoire holds about 340,000 distinct CDR3 sequences, with roughly 8.7% as singletons. CDR3 length: 14 amino acids. V was trimmed by 0 bases and J by 6 bases, leaving 10 bases between them. The germline CDR1 and CDR2 sequences are SGDLS and YYNGEE. Turning to this clonotype: As yet, its antigen is unknown.

The sequence derives from a man aged 18 to 29 who received the YFV17D yellow fever vaccine. The V gene is TRBV9, the J gene TRBJ1-3; D gene ambiguous. Specimen: PBMCs, collected on the day of the first yellow fever vaccination. CDR3 DNA: TGTGCCAGCAGCGTAGCAGCTAGGGCAAACACCATATATTTT. Amino acids: CASSVAARANTIYF.